A selection of T cell receptor beta chains follows, all from one sample in a study of blood T cell repertoires in COVID-19. Sequencing used immunoSEQ multiplex PCR; TCRdb keeps in-frame clones, though not all of them. The sample carries about 240,000 clones, around 87% recorded once. The sample consisted of PBMCs or T cells enriched from blood (not recorded which). All receptors come from a woman between 40 and 55 years old with acute COVID-19. The CDR3 runs from the conserved cysteine through the conserved F or W. Fields, in order: D gene, J gene, clone size, V gene, CDR3 protein, CDR3 DNA. A D gene is named only where the DNA matches it firmly. Size values are once, few and many counts, or a class for expanded clones, and some rows have none.

>-|TRBJ2-7|-|TRBV7-6
CASSTSGQGAGEQYF
-
>TRBD1|TRBJ1-3|-|TRBV2
CASSDRDRVISGNTIYF
TGTGCCAGCAGTGATCGGGACAGGGTAATTTCGGGAAACACCATATATTTT
>-|TRBJ2-1|-|TRBV21-1
CARICEKEQFF
TGTGCCAGGATTTGCGAAAAAGAGCAGTTCTTC
>TRBD2|TRBJ2-2|-|TRBV7-3
CASSLIPGGMTGELFF
TGTGCCAGCAGCTTAATTCCGGGAGGGATGACCGGGGAGCTGTTTTTT
>TRBD2|TRBJ2-2|-|TRBV3-1/TRBV3-2
CASSQLAGNTGELFF
TGTGCCAGCAGCCAACTAGCGGGGAACACCGGGGAGCTGTTTTTT
>-|TRBJ2-3|few|TRBV6-5
CASSLSSGTQYF
TGTGCCAGCAGTTTGTCATCGGGGACGCAGTATTTT
>-|TRBJ1-2|once|TRBV29-1
CSAGQGSNYGYTF
TGCAGCGCCGGGCAGGGGAGCAACTATGGCTACACCTTC
>-|TRBJ1-2|-|TRBV5-4
CASSSKTRGDGYTF
TGTGCCAGCAGCTCCAAGACCCGGGGGGATGGCTACACCTTC
>-|TRBJ2-1|-|TRBV7-9
CASSSTTSSNEQFF
TGTGCCAGCAGCTCGACGACTAGTAGCAATGAGCAGTTCTTC
>-|TRBJ2-2|-|TRBV7-6
CASSLSVSGNTGELFF
TGTGCCAGCAGCTTATCGGTTAGCGGAAACACCGGGGAGCTGTTTTTT
>-|TRBJ1-2|-|TRBV5-1
CASSYTPLGPTNYGYTF
TGCGCCAGCAGTTACACCCCCCTGGGGCCCACTAACTATGGCTACACCTTC
>-|TRBJ2-7|-|TRBV2
CASSERGIYSYEQYF
TGTGCCAGCAGTGAACGGGGGATTTACTCCTACGAGCAGTACTTC
>TRBD1|TRBJ2-5|-|TRBV4-2
CASSLNAGTGGRETQYF
TGTGCCAGCAGCCTTAACGCCGGGACAGGGGGTAGAGAGACCCAGTACTTC
>-|TRBJ1-3|-|TRBV12-3/TRBV12-4
CASSFDSGNTIYF
TGTGCCAGCAGTTTTGACAGTGGAAACACCATATATTTT
>-|TRBJ2-3|-|TRBV7-8
CASSLVAGASTDTQYF
TGTGCCAGCAGCTTAGTTGCTGGGGCGAGCACAGATACGCAGTATTTT